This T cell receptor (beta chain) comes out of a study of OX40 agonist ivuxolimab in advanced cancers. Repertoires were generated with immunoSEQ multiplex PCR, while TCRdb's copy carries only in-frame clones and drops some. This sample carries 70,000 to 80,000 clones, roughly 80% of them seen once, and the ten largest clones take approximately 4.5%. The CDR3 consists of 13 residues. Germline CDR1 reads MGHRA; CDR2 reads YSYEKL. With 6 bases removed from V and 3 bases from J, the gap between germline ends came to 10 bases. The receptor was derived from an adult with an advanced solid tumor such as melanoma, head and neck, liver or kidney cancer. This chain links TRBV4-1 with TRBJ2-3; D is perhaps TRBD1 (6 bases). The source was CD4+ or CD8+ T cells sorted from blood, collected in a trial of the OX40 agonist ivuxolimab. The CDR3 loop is CASSLGTTDTQYF. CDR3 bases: TGCGCCAGCAGTCTTGGGACAACAGATACGCAGTATTTT.